A single sample is the source of the 26 T cell receptor beta chains below, sequenced in a study of blood T cell repertoires in COVID-19. TCRdb keeps only in-frame clones here, not all; method: immunoSEQ multiplex PCR. Of 180,000 or so clones listed, around 79% are singletons. The sample taken for sequencing was PBMCs or T cells enriched from blood (not recorded which). The receptor source for this set is a man aged 50-60 years who had recovered from COVID-19.

This chain joins TRBV5-1 and TRBJ1-1; D ambiguous. V lost 4 bases, J lost 5 bases, and 9 bases lay in between. In germline, CDR1 is SGHRS, CDR2 YFSETQ. The CDR3 length is 12 residues. The CDR3 nucleotides read TGCGCCAGCAGCCAACTAGGGACTGAAGCTTTCTTT. Its translation is CASSQLGTEAFF.

This chain joins TRBV6-5 and TRBJ1-1; 9 bases align to TRBD1. The V gene's germline CDR1 is MNHEY and CDR2 SVGAGI. With 0 bases clipped from V and 5 bases from J, the junction kept 4 bases outside the gene matches. CDR3 size: 15 residues. In DNA, the CDR3 is TGTGCCAGCAGTTACTCCGACAGGGGGTGGACTGAAGCTTTCTTT. Protein: CASSYSDRGWTEAFF.

The chain couples TRBV11-2 to TRBJ2-1, with 12 bases matching TRBD2. J gave up 13 bases and V 6 bases, and 10 bases lay outside the gene matches. CDR3 length: 14 amino acids. Germline loops: CDR1 SGHAT, CDR2 FQNNGV. The DNA of the CDR3 is TGTGCCAGCAGTATTACGACTAGCGGGAGTATTCAGTTCTTC. This sequence encodes CASSITTSGSIQFF.

The genes are TRBV5-4 and TRBJ2-5; tentative D call: TRBD2 (6 bases). The V end lost 5 bases, the J end lost 4 bases, and 21 bases lay between the germline ends. CDR1 and CDR2 (germline): SGHNT, YYREEE (reference sequence). The CDR3 length is 16 residues. Written as DNA, the CDR3 is TGTGCCAGCAGTTCCAAAGCGGAGGGAATTCCAGAGACCCAGTACTTC. Its translation is CASSSKAEGIPETQYF.

V usage is TRBV27 and J usage is TRBJ1-1; possible D gene TRBD1, 5 bases. Trimming shortened V by 2 bases and J by 4 bases, and 8 bases separated the two germline ends. Germline CDR1 reads MNHEY; CDR2 reads SMNVEV (reference sequence). The CDR3 sequence is 13 residues long. DNA of the CDR3: TGTGCCAGCAGTTTAAGGGGAAGCACTGAAGCTTTCTTT. Residues: CASSLRGSTEAFF.

The CDR3 DNA reads as TGCAGCGTTTCCAATAGCGAGGGGGGGTACAATGAGCAGTTCTTC. It specifies CSVSNSEGGYNEQFF. This rearrangement joins TRBV29-1 to TRBJ2-1; D is perhaps TRBD2 (7 bases). Between the trimmed V and J ends, which lost 5 bases and 4 bases, there was a span of 18 bases. The length of the CDR3 is 15 residues. In germline, CDR1 is SQVTM, CDR2 ANQGSEA.

This chain joins TRBV7-3 and TRBJ2-1; 16 bases align to TRBD2. Germline values: CDR1 SGHTA, CDR2 FQGTGA. The J segment lost 7 bases and the V segment lost 2 bases, leaving 5 bases of the junction unmatched. The CDR3 covers 17 residues. The CDR3, as DNA: TGTGCCAGCAGCTTAGGGACTAGCGGGGGGGCCTGGAATGAGCAGTTCTTC. Translation gives CASSLGTSGGAWNEQFF.

The genes are TRBV7-9 and TRBJ2-1, with 11 bases identical to TRBD2. The germline V gene encodes CDR1 SEHNR and CDR2 FQNEAQ (reference sequence). This CDR3 spans 15 amino acids. V shed 5 bases, J shed 4 bases, and the junction held 4 bases outside the gene matches. In DNA form, the CDR3 reads TGTGCCAGCAGCCTACTAGCGGGGGCATACAATGAGCAGTTCTTC. Amino acid sequence: CASSLLAGAYNEQFF.

The chain has TRBV29-1 and TRBJ2-7; possibly TRBD1 for D (7 bases). This CDR3 comprises 18 residues. Trimming took 0 bases from V and 3 from J, leaving 24 bases between them. CDR1 SQVTM and CDR2 ANQGSEA come from the germline V gene. DNA of the CDR3: TGCAGCGTTGAAGAAGGATTAGGTGGAGGGGGCGCAGACTACGAGCAGTACTTC. This sequence encodes CSVEEGLGGGGADYEQYF.

The chain carries TRBV5-1 and TRBJ2-7; D ambiguous. The V gene's germline CDR1 is SGHRS and CDR2 YFSETQ. This CDR3 comprises 14 residues. V lost 2 bases and J 1 base, leaving 10 bases between the germline ends. The DNA of the CDR3 is TGCGCCAGCAGCTTCAAGACTGATTCCTACGAGCAGTACTTC. This codes for CASSFKTDSYEQYF. The entire variable domain, with the rest obtained from reference TRBV5-1 and TRBJ2-7, is as follows: KAGVTQTPRYLIKTRGQQVTLSCSPISGHRSVSWYQQTPGQGLQFLFEYFSETQRNKGNFPGRFSGRQFSNSRSEMNVSTLELGDSALYLCASSFKTDSYEQYFGPGTRLTVT.

This clone was recorded a few times. The rearrangement joins TRBV19 to TRBJ1-1; D perhaps matches TRBD1 (6 bases). Germline V CDR1 and CDR2: LNHDA, SQIVND (reference sequence). Trimming took off 7 bases at V and 0 bases at J, with 12 bases between the two ends. This CDR3 comprises 14 residues. This CDR3 reads CASKRGSMNTEAFF. The CDR3 nucleotides read TGTGCCAGTAAAAGGGGGAGCATGAACACTGAAGCTTTCTTT.

The V gene is TRBV2, the J gene TRBJ2-2; 10 bases match TRBD1. The CDR3 covers 13 residues. The V segment lost 7 bases and the J segment 6 bases; nucleotides outside the gene matches: 2. Germline V gene sequence: CDR1 SNHLY, CDR2 FYNNEI. The CDR3 region is CASKDRGAGELFF. CDR3 DNA: TGTGCCAGCAAGGACAGGGGGGCCGGGGAGCTGTTTTTT.

The V gene is TRBV5-1, the J gene TRBJ1-1; D call uncertain. The CDR3 consists of 14 residues. Trimming took 0 bases from V and 6 from J, leaving 12 bases between them. Per the germline V gene, CDR1 is SGHRS and CDR2 is YFSETQ. The CDR3 DNA follows: TGCGCCAGCAGCTTGGGCCCGGAGAGACCTGAAGCTTTCTTT. This encodes CASSLGPERPEAFF.

The chain has TRBV7-2 and TRBJ1-6; the match to TRBD1 covers 11 bases. The length of the CDR3 is 15 residues. Germline values: CDR1 SGHTA, CDR2 FQGNSA. V shed 4 bases, J shed 7 bases, and the junction held 3 bases outside the gene matches. CDR3 sequence (DNA): TGTGCCAGCAGCTCGTGGACAGGGGGCAATTCACCCCTCCACTTT. Translation: CASSSWTGGNSPLHF.

This sequence joins TRBV27 and TRBJ1-1; D gene ambiguous. This CDR3 region has 14 residues. Germline V CDR1 and CDR2: MNHEY, SMNVEV (reference sequence). V lost 5 bases to trimming and J lost 2 bases, with 12 bases between them. In DNA, the CDR3 is TGTGCCAGCAGTCTGCGGCGCGGTAACACTGAAGCTTTCTTT. Protein product: CASSLRRGNTEAFF.

The chain has TRBV27 and TRBJ1-2; weak D call: TRBD1 (5 bases). The CDR3 has 14 residues. Germline-derived CDR1 and CDR2 are MNHEY and SMNVEV (reference sequence). Trimming stripped 0 bases from V and 8 bases from J, with 13 bases between. The CDR3, as DNA: TGTGCCAGCAGTTTATCTTGGCAGGGTTACGGCTACACCTTC. Protein product: CASSLSWQGYGYTF.

The gene calls are TRBV18 and TRBJ2-2; a weak D match, TRBD2 (6 bases). The V end was cut by 3 bases, the J end by 4 bases, with 18 bases between. The V gene's germline CDR1 is KGHSH and CDR2 LQKENI. The CDR3 runs 17 residues. The CDR3 sequence: CASSPLGPGLRTGELFF. For the CDR3, the DNA is TGTGCCAGCTCACCTCTTGGACCGGGACTCCGCACCGGGGAGCTGTTTTTT. The full variable domain, with the rest looked up from reference TRBV18 and TRBJ2-2, is NAGVMQNPRHLVRRRGQEARLRCSPMKGHSHVYWYRQLPEEGLKFMVYLQKENIIDESGMPKERFSAEFPKEGPSILRIQQVVRGDSAAYFCASSPLGPGLRTGELFFGEGSRLTVL.

The chain is built from TRBV27 and TRBJ1-4; 9 positions match TRBD1. The CDR3 totals 16 residues. The germline V gene has CDR1 MNHEY and CDR2 SMNVEV (reference sequence). The V and J ends lost 6 bases and 10 bases, in that order; junction bases with no gene match: 15. The CDR3 protein is CASSPRQGGYTGKLFF. DNA for the CDR3: TGTGCCAGCAGCCCCCGACAGGGGGGCTATACAGGAAAACTGTTTTTT.

The chain employs TRBV7-2 and TRBJ2-1; possible D gene TRBD2, 6 bases. Germline V gene lookup returns CDR1 SGHTA and CDR2 FQGNSA. This CDR3 is built from 15 residues. V lost 8 bases, J lost 3 bases, and 17 bases lay in between. CDR3 in amino acids: CASRGLGSGYNEQFF. CDR3 nucleotides: TGTGCCAGCCGTGGTCTGGGTAGCGGCTACAATGAGCAGTTCTTC. Based on the CDR3 plus reference TRBV7-2 and TRBJ2-1, the full variable domain is GAGVSQSPSNKVTEKGKDVELRCDPISGHTALYWYRQSLGQGLEFLIYFQGNSAPDKSGLPSDRFSAERTGGSVSTLTIQRTQQEDSAVYLCASRGLGSGYNEQFFGPGTRLTVL.

The chain couples TRBV5-1 to TRBJ2-3; D remains unclear. Trimming pared 0 bases from V and 1 base from J, leaving 9 bases between. CDR3 length: 15 amino acids. Germline lookup yields CDR1 SGHRS and CDR2 YFSETQ. The CDR3 here is CASSLDGYGTDTQYF. CDR3 bases: TGCGCCAGCAGCTTGGACGGGTACGGCACAGATACGCAGTATTTT.

This chain uses TRBV5-4 with TRBJ1-5; D gene uncertain. This CDR3 is 12 amino acids long. Germline V gene data show CDR1 as SGHNT and CDR2 as YYREEE (reference sequence). The ends were cut back, 8 bases at V and 2 bases at J, with 8 bases in the middle. DNA of the CDR3: TGTGCCAGGCGAGGAGGCAATCAGCCCCAGCATTTT. It encodes CARRGGNQPQHF. Drawing the rest from reference TRBV5-4 and TRBJ1-5, the complete variable domain is ETGVTQSPTHLIKTRGQQVTLRCSSQSGHNTVSWYQQALGQGPQFIFQYYREEENGRGNFPPRFSGLQFPNYSSELNVNALELDDSALYLCARRGGNQPQHFGDGTRLSIL.

The chain links TRBV4-1 to TRBJ1-1; possible D gene TRBD1, 5 bases. V lost 1 base to trimming and J lost 0 bases, with 15 bases between them. This CDR3 has 17 amino acids. Germline lookup yields CDR1 MGHRA and CDR2 YSYEKL. The DNA of the CDR3 is TGCGCCAGCAGCCAAGGGGTGTCAAGGGGTTTGAACACTGAAGCTTTCTTT. Its protein product is CASSQGVSRGLNTEAFF.

The rearrangement links TRBV2 to TRBJ2-3, with 11 bases matching TRBD1. V gave up 6 bases and J gave up 4 bases; unmatched junction bases: 6. CDR1 SNHLY and CDR2 FYNNEI come from the germline V gene. This CDR3 comprises 15 residues. The CDR3 loop is CASSGDRGSADTQYF. CDR3 DNA sequence: TGTGCCAGCAGCGGGGACAGGGGGTCGGCAGATACGCAGTATTTT.

A few counts support this clone. This sequence joins TRBV11-2 and TRBJ2-2; 9 bases map to TRBD2. Losses at the gene ends were 4 bases for V and 4 bases for J; bases not matched to a gene: 7. This CDR3 is built from 16 residues. Germline assignment: CDR1 SGHAT and CDR2 FQNNGV. The DNA of the CDR3 is TGTGCCAGCAGCTCCGGGGCTAGCGGGATCACCGGGGAGCTGTTTTTT. It specifies CASSSGASGITGELFF. Using reference TRBV11-2 and TRBJ2-2 for the parts outside the CDR3, the full variable domain is EAGVAQSPRYKIIEKRQSVAFWCNPISGHATLYWYQQILGQGPKLLIQFQNNGVVDDSQLPKDRFSAERLKGVDSTLKIQPAKLEDSAVYLCASSSGASGITGELFFGEGSRLTVL.

This chain links TRBV5-1 with TRBJ1-4; D is possibly TRBD1 (5 bases). The CDR3 contains 16 residues. The V and J ends lost 4 bases and 2 bases respectively, with 15 bases between them. Germline V gene lookup returns CDR1 SGHRS and CDR2 YFSETQ. The CDR3 nucleotides are TGCGCCAGCAGCGTGGCAGGGCGGACCACTAATGAAAAACTGTTTTTT. Its translation: CASSVAGRTTNEKLFF. Looking up the rest from reference TRBV5-1 and TRBJ1-4 gives the full variable domain: KAGVTQTPRYLIKTRGQQVTLSCSPISGHRSVSWYQQTPGQGLQFLFEYFSETQRNKGNFPGRFSGRQFSNSRSEMNVSTLELGDSALYLCASSVAGRTTNEKLFFGSGTQLSVL.

V and J are TRBV28 and TRBJ1-1, with 8 bases aligning to TRBD1. The CDR3 length is 16 residues. Unmatched junction bases numbered 14, after V lost 10 bases and J lost 1 base. Germline CDR1 is MDHEN and CDR2 is SYDVKM. The CDR3 loop is CATFPGGAIRNTEAFF. CDR3 DNA sequence: TGTGCCACCTTCCCAGGGGGCGCGATTCGGAACACTGAAGCTTTCTTT.